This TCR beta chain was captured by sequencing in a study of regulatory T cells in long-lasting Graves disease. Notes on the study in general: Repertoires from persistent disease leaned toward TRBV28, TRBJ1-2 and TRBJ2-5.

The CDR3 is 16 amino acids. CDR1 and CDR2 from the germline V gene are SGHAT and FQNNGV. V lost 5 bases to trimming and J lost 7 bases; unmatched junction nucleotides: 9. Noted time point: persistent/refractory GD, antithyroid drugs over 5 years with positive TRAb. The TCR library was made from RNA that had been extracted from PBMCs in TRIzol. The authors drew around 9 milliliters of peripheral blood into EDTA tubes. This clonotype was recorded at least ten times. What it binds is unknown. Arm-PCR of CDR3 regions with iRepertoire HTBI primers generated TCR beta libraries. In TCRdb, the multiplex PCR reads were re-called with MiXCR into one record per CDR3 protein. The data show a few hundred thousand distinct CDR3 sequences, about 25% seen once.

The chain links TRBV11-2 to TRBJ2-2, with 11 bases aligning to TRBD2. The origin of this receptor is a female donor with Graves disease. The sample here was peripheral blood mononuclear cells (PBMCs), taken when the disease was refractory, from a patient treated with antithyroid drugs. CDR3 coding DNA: TGTGCCAGCAGCCTTAGCGGGAGGGTGAGGGGCGGGGAGCTGTTTTTT. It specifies CASSLSGRVRGGELFF.